This T cell receptor (beta chain) was identified in a study of OX40 agonist ivuxolimab in advanced cancers. In the study overall: While on treatment, patients had intravenous ivuxolimab at 0.01 to 10 mg/kg every 2 weeks. At 82.7% male, the cohort had a mean age of roughly 60 years, ranging from roughly 20 to 90.

This table comes from immunoSEQ multiplex PCR, and its TCRdb copy is limited to in-frame clones, with some not included. The table shows around 67,000 clones, with roughly 84% occurring only once. The germline CDR1 and CDR2 sequences are SGHVS and FQNEAQ. V was pared by 4 bases and J by 3 bases, with 3 bases between. The CDR3 runs 12 residues. This sequence originates from an adult with an advanced solid tumor such as melanoma, head and neck, liver or kidney cancer. Sequenced here: CD4+ or CD8+ T cells sorted from blood, sampled in a trial of the OX40 agonist ivuxolimab. The chain recombines TRBV7-8 with TRBJ2-2, with unresolved D. CDR3 protein: CASSSHTGELFF. DNA for the CDR3: TGTGCCAGCAGCTCTCACACCGGGGAGCTGTTTTTT.